The T cell receptor (beta chain) described here comes from a study of blood T cell repertoires in COVID-19. On the study more broadly: The United States, Italy and Spain provided the acute and convalescent COVID-19 samples.

Profiled with immunoSEQ multiplex PCR; TCRdb holds only in-frame clones, not every one. The sample lists around 300,000 clones; 88% were seen once. Recovery among Cohort 3 donors was established by two negative PCRs, clearance, or symptom resolution. The trim removed 5 bases at V and 3 bases at J, leaving 8 bases unmatched. The CDR3 runs 16 residues. CDR1 is MDHEN and CDR2 is SYDVKM in the germline V gene. The chain employs TRBV28 and TRBJ2-7, with TRBD2 matching over 12 bases. Input material: PBMCs or T cells enriched from blood (not recorded which). This clonotype originated in a woman aged 45-59 years who had recovered from COVID-19. CDR3 amino acids: CASSPLRLAGVYEQYF. The CDR3 region has the DNA TGTGCCAGCAGTCCCCTTCGACTAGCGGGGGTCTACGAGCAGTACTTC.